This TCR beta chain was sequenced during a study of blood T cell repertoires in COVID-19. V gave up 0 bases and J gave up 5 bases; unmatched junction bases: 5. CDR3 size: 15 residues. Germline lookup yields CDR1 SGHRS and CDR2 YFSETQ. The assay was immunoSEQ multiplex PCR, and TCRdb's table has in-frame clones only and misses some. The top ten clones hold approximately 8.8% of a sample with hundreds of thousands of clones, approximately 91% of them seen once. The receptor was isolated from a woman between 40 and 50 years old who had recovered from COVID-19. The rearrangement uses TRBV5-1 and TRBJ1-5; 7 nucleotides agree with TRBD1. The sample was PBMCs or T cells enriched from blood (not recorded which). The DNA of the CDR3 is TGCGCCAGCAGCTTGGATCCAGGGGGAGATCAGCCCCAGCATTTT. It specifies CASSLDPGGDQPQHF.